One and the same sample provided the 20 T cell receptor beta chains below, sequenced in a study of OX40 agonist ivuxolimab in advanced cancers. Profiling relied on immunoSEQ multiplex PCR, and the TCRdb table lists in-frame clones only, not all of them. This table has 45,000 to 60,000 clones, around nine tenths appearing once. Sample: CD4+ or CD8+ T cells sorted from blood, taken in a trial of the OX40 agonist ivuxolimab. These receptors were obtained from an adult with an advanced solid tumor such as melanoma, head and neck, liver or kidney cancer.

This clone is termed medium-sized (0.01 to 0.1%). The genes are TRBV7-9 and TRBJ1-2; D remains unclear. The CDR3 has 17 residues. The V end lost 4 bases, the J end lost 4 bases, and 22 bases lay between the germline ends. Germline CDR1 reads SEHNR; CDR2 reads FQNEAQ (reference sequence). CDR3 protein: CASSSDPLQRSLYGYTF. Written as DNA, the CDR3 is TGTGCCAGCAGCTCAGACCCCCTGCAAAGATCCCTCTATGGCTACACCTTC.

V gene TRBV9 combines with J gene TRBJ2-5; 9 bases match TRBD2. The CDR3 spans 15 residues. From germline, CDR1 is SGDLS and CDR2 YYNGEE. V lost 3 bases and J lost 1; bases outside the gene matches: 4. The DNA for the CDR3 is TGTGCCAGCAGCGAAGTGACTAGCGGCCAAGAGACCCAGTACTTC. It translates to CASSEVTSGQETQYF.

This clone has more than one count but fewer than ten. V is TRBV16 and J is TRBJ1-2; unclear D gene. Looked up from germline, CDR1 is KGHSY and CDR2 is FQNENV. The CDR3 contains 16 residues. Trimming removed 0 bases at V and 4 bases at J, with 15 bases between. CDR3 region: CASSQSERILSYGYTF. The CDR3 nucleotides read TGTGCCAGCAGCCAATCCGAGCGAATACTTAGCTATGGCTACACCTTC.

The chain links TRBV7-2 to TRBJ2-7; 9 positions agree with TRBD2. There are 14 residues in the CDR3. CDR1 SGHTA and CDR2 FQGNSA come from the germline V gene. V trimming: 3 bases; J trimming: 5 bases; junction bases outside the gene matches: 5. CDR3 nucleotides: TGTGCCAGCAGCTTTAGCGGGAGTATAAACGAGCAGTACTTC. Its protein product is CASSFSGSINEQYF.

In this sample, this clone turned up once. This chain connects TRBV9 to TRBJ2-3, with D unresolved. Trimming removed 2 bases at V and 0 bases at J, with 16 bases between. Germline loops: CDR1 SGDLS, CDR2 YYNGEE. The CDR3 runs to 17 residues. The CDR3 loop reads CASSVYGGRTSTDTQYF. The CDR3 bases are TGTGCCAGCAGCGTCTACGGTGGCAGGACGAGCACAGATACGCAGTATTTT. The whole variable domain, filled in from reference TRBV9 and TRBJ2-3, reads DSGVTQTPKHLITATGQRVTLRCSPRSGDLSVYWYQQSLDQGLQFLIQYYNGEERAKGNILERFSAQQFPDLHSELNLSSLELGDSALYFCASSVYGGRTSTDTQYFGPGTRLTVL.

This chain links TRBV9 with TRBJ2-2, with D possibly being TRBD2 (6 bases). The CDR3 is 15 residues long. Trimming cost V 6 bases and J 6 bases, with 18 bases left between them. The germline gives CDR1 SGDLS, CDR2 YYNGEE. The DNA for the CDR3 is TGTGCCAGCACCCCATGGAGGGGCCTGTCCGGGGAGCTGTTTTTT. Amino acid sequence: CASTPWRGLSGELFF.

This chain joins TRBV7-2 and TRBJ2-7, with 9 bases that match TRBD2. The V segment lost 5 bases and the J segment 3 bases; nucleotides outside the gene matches: 8. The germline V gene has CDR1 SGHTA and CDR2 FQGNSA. CDR3 size: 15 residues. CDR3 loop: CASSLEGTSSYEQYF. The CDR3 DNA follows: TGTGCCAGCAGCCTCGAAGGGACTAGCAGCTACGAGCAGTACTTC.

V is TRBV27 and J is TRBJ1-2; tentative D call: TRBD1 (5 bases). Germline V gene sequence: CDR1 MNHEY, CDR2 SMNVEV (reference sequence). CDR3 length: 16 residues. V dropped 5 bases and J dropped 2 bases, with 18 bases sitting between them. This chain's CDR3 is CASSLVSGVFNYGYTF. CDR3 DNA sequence: TGTGCCAGCAGTCTCGTATCGGGGGTCTTCAACTATGGCTACACCTTC.

The chain links TRBV6-5 to TRBJ2-7; either TRBD1 or TRBD2 may fit D (7 bases each). The CDR3 runs 14 residues. V gave up 6 bases and J gave up 0 bases, with 12 bases separating them. The germline V gene encodes CDR1 MNHEY and CDR2 SVGAGI. This CDR3 reads CASSTGDYSYEQYF. The CDR3 DNA sequence: TGTGCCAGCAGCACAGGGGACTACTCCTACGAGCAGTACTTC.

The chain has TRBV27 and TRBJ2-5; D possibly corresponds to TRBD2 (6 bases). The CDR3 totals 15 residues. Trimming removed 4 bases at V and 5 bases at J, with 17 bases between. Germline V gene lookup returns CDR1 MNHEY and CDR2 SMNVEV (reference sequence). CDR3 nucleotides: TGTGCCAGCAGTTGGGGGGTTATGGCTTTGGAGACCCAGTACTTC. Protein: CASSWGVMALETQYF.

The CDR3 reads CASSLDQYSGNTIYF. For the CDR3, the DNA is TGTGCCAGCAGCTTAGACCAGTACTCTGGAAACACCATATATTTT. The chain employs TRBV7-6 and TRBJ1-3; no reliable D call. Per germline, CDR1 SGHVS and CDR2 FNYEAQ. Trimming shortened V by 1 base and J by 0 bases, and 7 bases separated the two germline ends. The CDR3 covers 15 residues.

The chain's CDR3 is CASSTLAPTGRGYTF. Written as DNA, the CDR3 is TGTGCCAGTAGTACCCTCGCTCCCACAGGGAGGGGCTACACCTTC. The chain employs TRBV19 and TRBJ1-2; tentative D call: TRBD1 (6 bases). V was trimmed by 4 bases and J by 8 bases, leaving 20 bases between them. This CDR3 comprises 15 residues. CDR1 LNHDA and CDR2 SQIVND come from the germline V gene (reference sequence).

This clone was seen just once. The chain joins TRBV7-3 to TRBJ1-2; 9 bases agree with TRBD1. The CDR3 has 15 residues. V shed 1 base, J shed 3 bases, and the junction held 3 bases outside the gene matches. CDR1 is SGHTA, CDR2 FQGTGA, per germline. CDR3 coding DNA: TGTGCCAGCAGCTTAATCAGGACAGGGGACTATGGCTACACCTTC. Translating gives CASSLIRTGDYGYTF.

V gene TRBV2 combines with J gene TRBJ2-1; TRBD2 might be the D (6 bases). The V end was cut by 8 bases, the J end by 3 bases, with 14 bases between. The CDR3 spans 14 residues. Germline lookup yields CDR1 SNHLY and CDR2 FYNNEI. Here the CDR3 reads CASGASENYNEQFF. CDR3 in DNA: TGTGCCAGCGGGGCTAGCGAAAACTACAATGAGCAGTTCTTC.

The J gene is TRBJ2-7, the V gene TRBV30; 7 bases align to TRBD2. The CDR3 has 14 residues. Trimming took 0 bases from V and 3 from J; bases not matched to a gene: 5. Germline CDR1 is GTSNPN and CDR2 is SVGIG (reference sequence). The CDR3 DNA reads as TGTGCCTGGAGTGTAGCGGGGCTTATCTACGAGCAGTACTTC. Its translation is CAWSVAGLIYEQYF.

The chain couples TRBV7-3 to TRBJ1-1; D gene uncertain. Germline loops: CDR1 SGHTA, CDR2 FQGTGA. This CDR3 has 13 residues. The V and J ends lost 5 bases and 5 bases respectively, with 12 bases between them. CDR3 DNA sequence: TGTGCCAGCAGCCCGGCGTTCAATACTGAAGCTTTCTTT. Translated, it gives CASSPAFNTEAFF. Based on the CDR3 plus reference TRBV7-3 and TRBJ1-1, the full variable domain is GAGVSQTPSNKVTEKGKYVELRCDPISGHTALYWYRQSLGQGPEFLIYFQGTGAADDSGLPNDRFFAVRPEGSVSTLKIQRTERGDSAVYLCASSPAFNTEAFFGQGTRLTVV.

This chain connects TRBV27 to TRBJ2-2; D is ambiguous. Trimming shortened V by 0 bases and J by 1 base, and 9 bases separated the two germline ends. Germline CDR1 and CDR2: MNHEY and SMNVEV (reference sequence). The CDR3 contains 16 residues. The CDR3 DNA follows: TGTGCCAGCAGTTTATCGATTGCACTGAACACCGGGGAGCTGTTTTTT. It yields the protein CASSLSIALNTGELFF.

The gene calls are TRBV18 and TRBJ1-2; D gene unclear. With 0 bases removed from V and 6 bases from J, the gap between germline ends came to 14 bases. CDR3 size: 15 residues. Looked up from germline, CDR1 is KGHSH and CDR2 is LQKENI. CDR3 amino acids: CASSPPSTDSNGYTF. In DNA form, the CDR3 reads TGTGCCAGCTCACCACCGTCTACGGACTCCAATGGCTACACCTTC.

This clone was seen a few times. The same CDR3 also results from other DNA sequences found in this sample. The chain has TRBV9 and TRBJ2-1; D is unresolved. The CDR3 spans 11 residues. Germline assignment: CDR1 SGDLS and CDR2 YYNGEE. The V gene lost 0 bases and the J gene lost 9 bases, with 4 bases spanning the gap. CDR3 in amino acids: CASSVGGEQFF. As DNA, the CDR3 is TGTGCCAGCAGCGTAGGAGGTGAGCAGTTCTTC.

V usage is TRBV4-3 and J usage is TRBJ2-7; 9 bases align to TRBD1. The V gene's germline CDR1 is LGHNA and CDR2 YSLEER. J lost 3 bases, V lost 3 bases, and 6 bases had no gene match. This CDR3 comprises 15 residues. CDR3 sequence reads: CASSHTGTGHYEQYF. CDR3 DNA: TGCGCCAGCAGCCATACCGGGACAGGGCACTACGAGCAGTACTTC.